This T cell receptor beta chain was captured in a study of identical twins. Whole-study results and caveats: Analyses based on zero insertions could be partly confounded by invariant MAIT and iNKT cells.

Each CDR3 protein gets one entry after TCRdb re-called the 5' RACE reads with MiXCR. The sample includes more than 1.5 million distinct CDR3 sequences, about 31% of them seen just once. Donors uniformly comprised healthy Caucasians. The V end was cut by 4 bases, the J end by 5 bases, with 11 bases between. This CDR3 is 13 amino acids long. This clonotype was observed a few times. As yet, its antigen is unknown. Input material: cord blood. The receptor's source is a newborn girl in good health. The V and J genes are TRBV12-3 or TRBV12-4 and TRBJ1-2; possibly TRBD1 for D (5 bases). Here the CDR3 reads CASSSETEYGYTF. CDR3 nucleotides: TGTGCCAGCAGTTCTGAGACAGAATATGGCTACACCTTC.